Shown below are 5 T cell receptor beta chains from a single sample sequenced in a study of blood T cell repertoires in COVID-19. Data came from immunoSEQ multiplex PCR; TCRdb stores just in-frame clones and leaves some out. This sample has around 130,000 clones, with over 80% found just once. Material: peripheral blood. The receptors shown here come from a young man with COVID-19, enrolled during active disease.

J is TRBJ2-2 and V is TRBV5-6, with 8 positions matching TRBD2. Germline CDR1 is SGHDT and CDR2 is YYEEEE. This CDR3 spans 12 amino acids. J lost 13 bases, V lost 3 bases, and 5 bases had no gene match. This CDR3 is CASSWMAGGLFF. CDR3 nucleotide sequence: TGTGCCAGCAGCTGGATGGCGGGAGGGCTGTTTTTT.

The CDR3, as DNA: TGTGCCAGCTCACCTAAGCGATACCGACAGGGGACCGGTTCCGGGGCCAACGTCCTGACTTTC. Its protein product is CASSPKRYRQGTGSGANVLTF. The chain combines TRBV18 with TRBJ2-6, with 8 nucleotides matching TRBD1. The CDR3 length is 21 residues. Germline loops: CDR1 KGHSH, CDR2 LQKENI. Trimming cost V 3 bases and J 4 bases; bases outside gene matches: 20. Complete variable domain (other parts from reference TRBV18 and TRBJ2-6): NAGVMQNPRHLVRRRGQEARLRCSPMKGHSHVYWYRQLPEEGLKFMVYLQKENIIDESGMPKERFSAEFPKEGPSILRIQQVVRGDSAAYFCASSPKRYRQGTGSGANVLTFGAGSRLTVL.

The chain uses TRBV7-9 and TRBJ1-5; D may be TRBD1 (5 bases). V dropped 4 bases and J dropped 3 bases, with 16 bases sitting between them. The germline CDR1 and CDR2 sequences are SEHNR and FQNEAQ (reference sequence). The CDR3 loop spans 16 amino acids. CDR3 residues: CASSSDLRGNNQPQHF. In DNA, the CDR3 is TGTGCCAGCAGCTCGGATCTCCGGGGGAACAATCAGCCCCAGCATTTT.

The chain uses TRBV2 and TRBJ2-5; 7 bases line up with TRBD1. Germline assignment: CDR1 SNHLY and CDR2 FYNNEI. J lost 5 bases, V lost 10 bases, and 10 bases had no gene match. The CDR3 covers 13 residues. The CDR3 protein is CATGTDEEETQYF. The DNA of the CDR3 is TGTGCCACCGGGACAGACGAGGAGGAGACCCAGTACTTC.

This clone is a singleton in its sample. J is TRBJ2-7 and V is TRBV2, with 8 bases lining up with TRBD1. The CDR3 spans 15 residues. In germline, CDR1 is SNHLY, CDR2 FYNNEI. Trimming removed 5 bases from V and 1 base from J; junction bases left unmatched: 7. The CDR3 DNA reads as TGTGCCAGCAGTATAACTCGACAGGGGTCCTACGAGCAGTACTTC. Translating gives CASSITRQGSYEQYF.